This entry describes one T cell receptor beta chain. The record originates from a study of blood T cell repertoires in COVID-19. As for the study in general: Samples taken during acute and convalescent COVID-19 were collected in the United States, Italy and Spain.

Authors' data handling: By means of reference gene primer amplification, nucleated cell counts were estimated. Sequenced by immunoSEQ multiplex PCR; TCRdb stores in-frame clones only, minus some. D and trimming come from the DNA, and the V and J calls and clone size come from that table. The sample comprises approximately 350,000 clones, 65% to 90% of which are singletons, and around 7.5% rests with the top ten. The V end lost 1 base, the J end lost 7 bases, and 11 bases lay between the germline ends. CDR1 is LGHDT, CDR2 YNNKEL, per germline (reference sequence). The CDR3 consists of 15 residues. The sequenced sample consisted of peripheral blood. The V call is TRBV3-1 (or the pseudogene TRBV3-2), the J call TRBJ1-6; D is ambiguous. The source of this sequence is a woman aged 55-70 years with COVID-19, enrolled during active disease. CDR3 residues: CASSQVAGRNSPLHF. The CDR3 DNA follows: TGTGCCAGCAGCCAAGTGGCGGGGAGGAATTCACCCCTCCACTTT.